The 15 T cell receptor beta chains reported below all come from one sample, sequenced in a study of cytomegalovirus exposure and HLA in healthy donors. The study ran its PCR with 60 Vbeta and 13 Jbeta primers. TCRdb keeps only in-frame clones here, not all; method: immunoSEQ multiplex PCR. The sample lists about 180,000 clones, roughly 79% seen once, with under 1.5% in the top ten. The sequenced sample was PBMCs. The receptor set was obtained from a man under 40 in good health and CMV-seronegative.

This chain links TRBV7-9 with TRBJ2-7; D might be TRBD1 (5 bases). Germline CDR1 reads SEHNR; CDR2 reads FQNEAQ (reference sequence). The CDR3 sequence is 13 residues long. Trimming shortened V by 3 bases and J by 3 bases, and 9 bases separated the two germline ends. This CDR3 reads CASSFRQGYEQYF. As DNA, the CDR3 is TGTGCCAGCAGCTTCCGGCAGGGCTACGAGCAGTACTTC.

The rearrangement joins TRBV19 to TRBJ2-2, with 9 bases that match TRBD2. The germline CDR1 and CDR2 sequences are LNHDA and SQIVND (reference sequence). V shed 4 bases, J shed 4 bases, and the junction held 10 bases outside the gene matches. The CDR3 is 17 amino acids. CDR3 sequence (DNA): TGTGCCAGTAGTAAAAGAACGACTAGCGGATTCACCGGGGAGCTGTTTTTT. Translated, it gives CASSKRTTSGFTGELFF.

The chain employs TRBV7-2 and TRBJ2-1; TRBD1 agrees at 8 bases. Losses at the gene ends were 0 bases for V and 6 bases for J; bases not matched to a gene: 10. CDR3 length: 17 residues. Germline-derived CDR1 and CDR2 are SGHTA and FQGNSA. CDR3 nucleotide sequence: TGTGCCAGCAGCTTAGCTGCGGACAGGGATCGGTCCAATGAGCAGTTCTTC. It encodes CASSLAADRDRSNEQFF.

This chain uses TRBV10-3 with TRBJ2-7; the match to TRBD1 covers 12 bases. With 6 bases clipped from V and 7 bases from J, the junction kept 16 bases outside the gene matches. This CDR3 is built from 17 residues. From germline, CDR1 is ENHRY and CDR2 SYGVKD. DNA for the CDR3: TGTGCCATCAGCGGCGGGACAGGGGGCCCAATTACAGGGGAGCAGTACTTC. It encodes CAISGGTGGPITGEQYF.

CDR3 sequence (DNA): TGTGCCAGCAGCGTCGGGACTGCGAACACCGGGGAGCTGTTTTTT. It codes for CASSVGTANTGELFF. The chain is built from TRBV9 and TRBJ2-2; TRBD2 is a possible D gene (6 bases). Germline CDR1 reads SGDLS; CDR2 reads YYNGEE. The V and J ends lost 2 bases and 0 bases respectively, with 8 bases between them. This CDR3 spans 15 amino acids.

The rearrangement joins TRBV2 to TRBJ2-2; unclear D gene. CDR3 length equals 15 residues. V lost 6 bases and J lost 2, with 13 bases in between. Germline CDR1 SNHLY, CDR2 FYNNEI. The CDR3 DNA is TGTGCCAGCAGCCAGACACCCTTTAACACCGGGGAGCTGTTTTTT. As protein: CASSQTPFNTGELFF.

The V gene is TRBV6-9, the J gene TRBJ2-5; TRBD2 matches 10 bases. Germline CDR1 reads MNHGY; CDR2 reads SVAAGI. The junction had 11 bases not matched to a gene; V was cut back by 5 bases and J by 5 bases. The CDR3 totals 16 residues. The CDR3 protein is CASSHTPAGGRETQYF. CDR3 nucleotide sequence: TGTGCCAGCAGTCATACTCCAGCGGGAGGGCGGGAGACCCAGTACTTC.

The V and J genes are TRBV28 and TRBJ2-7; D may be TRBD1 (6 bases). Germline-derived CDR1 and CDR2 are MDHEN and SYDVKM. The CDR3 is 14 residues long. V shed 7 bases and J shed 4 bases, with 17 bases lying between them. The CDR3 DNA follows: TGTGCCAGCACCCAACTCCAGGGGATATACGAGCAGTACTTC. Translated, it gives CASTQLQGIYEQYF. Full variable domain (rest looked up from reference TRBV28 and TRBJ2-7): DVKVTQSSRYLVKRTGEKVFLECVQDMDHENMFWYRQDPGLGLRLIYFSYDVKMKEKGDIPEGYSVSREKKERFSLILESASTNQTSMYLCASTQLQGIYEQYFGPGTRLTVT.

The genes are TRBV4-3 and TRBJ2-2; maybe TRBD2 (5 bases). V was pared by 3 bases and J by 6 bases, with 8 bases between. CDR3 length equals 13 residues. The V gene's germline CDR1 is LGHNA and CDR2 YSLEER. In nucleotides, the CDR3 is TGCGCCAGCAGCCAGGAGGAACCCGGGGAGCTGTTTTTT. Protein sequence: CASSQEEPGELFF.

This clone came up once. The genes are TRBV7-9 and TRBJ1-1; possible D gene TRBD1, 5 bases. Germline CDR1 and CDR2: SEHNR and FQNEAQ (reference sequence). Trimming cost V 7 bases and J 3 bases, with 15 bases left between them. The CDR3 extends over 14 amino acids. CDR3 loop: CASNGTLLYTEAFF. The CDR3 DNA follows: TGTGCCAGCAACGGGACTTTGCTCTACACTGAAGCTTTCTTT.

This clone was counted a single time. The rearrangement links TRBV14 to TRBJ1-2; D is perhaps TRBD1 (5 bases). The CDR3 runs 14 residues. The germline CDR1 and CDR2 sequences are SGHDN and FVKESK. V was pared by 4 bases and J by 1 base, with 10 bases between. The CDR3 DNA is TGTGCCAGCAGCCTATCAAGGGGTAACTATGGCTACACCTTC. Translation: CASSLSRGNYGYTF.

This chain joins TRBV29-1 and TRBJ2-7, with 8 bases fitting TRBD1. CDR3 length: 16 amino acids. V lost 4 bases, J lost 3 bases, and 14 bases stayed unmatched. The germline V gene encodes CDR1 SQVTM and CDR2 ANQGSEA. CDR3 protein: CSVGRGRTGSYYEQYF. In nucleotides, the CDR3 is TGCAGCGTTGGACGAGGACGGACAGGGTCTTACTACGAGCAGTACTTC.

In its sample, this clone was seen a few times. The chain uses TRBV9 and TRBJ2-2; tentatively, D is TRBD2 (6 bases). The CDR3 sequence is 15 residues long. Trimming cost V 0 bases and J 2 bases, with 8 bases left between them. Germline V lookup: CDR1 SGDLS, CDR2 YYNGEE. CDR3 bases: TGTGCCAGCAGCGTAGGCGGGGCTAACACCGGGGAGCTGTTTTTT. Protein: CASSVGGANTGELFF.

The CDR3 region has the DNA TGCGCCAGCAGCCAGGGGGATTTGGAAAATCAGCCCCAGCATTTT. This gives the protein CASSQGDLENQPQHF. This chain links TRBV5-1 with TRBJ1-5; TRBD1 matches 7 bases. J gave up 4 bases and V 4 bases, and 8 bases lay outside the gene matches. Per the germline V gene, CDR1 is SGHRS and CDR2 is YFSETQ. The CDR3 extends over 15 amino acids. The variable domain in full, completed from reference TRBV5-1 and TRBJ1-5, reads KAGVTQTPRYLIKTRGQQVTLSCSPISGHRSVSWYQQTPGQGLQFLFEYFSETQRNKGNFPGRFSGRQFSNSRSEMNVSTLELGDSALYLCASSQGDLENQPQHFGDGTRLSIL.

The chain uses TRBV19 and TRBJ1-1; 7 nucleotides agree with TRBD1. The ends lost 5 bases at V and 5 bases at J; junction bases unmatched: 5. Germline lookup yields CDR1 LNHDA and CDR2 SQIVND (reference sequence). The CDR3 consists of 13 residues. The CDR3 DNA reads TGTGCCAGTAGTCCACAGGGGTTAACTGAAGCTTTCTTT. Residues: CASSPQGLTEAFF.